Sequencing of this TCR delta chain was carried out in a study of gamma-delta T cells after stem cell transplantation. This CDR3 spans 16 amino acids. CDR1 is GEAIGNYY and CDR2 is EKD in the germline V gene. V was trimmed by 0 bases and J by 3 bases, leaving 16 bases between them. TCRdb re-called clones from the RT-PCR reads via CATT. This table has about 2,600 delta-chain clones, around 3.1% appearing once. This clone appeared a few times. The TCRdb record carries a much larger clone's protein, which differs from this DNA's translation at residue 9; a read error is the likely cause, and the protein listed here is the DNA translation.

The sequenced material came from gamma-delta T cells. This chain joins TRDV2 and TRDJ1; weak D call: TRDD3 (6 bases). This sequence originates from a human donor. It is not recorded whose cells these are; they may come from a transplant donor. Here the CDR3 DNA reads TGTGCCTGTGACACCGTAGGGGATGCAGAGGCCGATAAACTCATCTTT. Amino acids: CACDTVGDAEADKLIF.